The next 2 T cell receptor beta chains were all read from a single sample in a study of CD8 T cells in Susac syndrome. The RNA input was about 0.5 to 1 ug, and it was reverse transcribed with random hexamers. TCRdb reanalysed the immunoSEQ multiplex PCR reads using MiXCR and keeps one entry per CDR3 protein. The data show 150,000 to 200,000 distinct CDR3 sequences, over 90% seen once. The sample comprised CD4+ T cells from PBMCs. The receptors derive from a human donor with multiple sclerosis.

J is TRBJ1-1 and V is TRBV27; D call uncertain. This CDR3 is 15 amino acids long. Germline-derived CDR1 and CDR2 are MNHEY and SMNVEV (reference sequence). Trimming shortened V by 3 bases and J by 5 bases, and 16 bases separated the two germline ends. The CDR3, as DNA: TGTGCCAGCAGTTTCCTGGACTCCCGATTTACTGAAGCTTTCTTT. It translates to CASSFLDSRFTEAFF.

The chain joins TRBV9 to TRBJ2-3; no firm D call. The CDR3 is 16 residues long. The ends were cut back, 0 bases at V and 0 bases at J, with 11 bases in the middle. CDR1 and CDR2 from the germline V gene are SGDLS and YYNGEE. The CDR3 sequence is CASSVGAMTSTDTQYF. For the CDR3, the DNA is TGTGCCAGCAGCGTAGGGGCCATGACTAGCACAGATACGCAGTATTTT.